Each of the 25 T cell receptor beta chains below was sequenced from the same sample in a study of blood T cell repertoires in COVID-19. Profiling relied on immunoSEQ multiplex PCR, and the TCRdb table lists in-frame clones only, not all of them. This table has 160,000 or so clones, roughly four fifths appearing once. The source material was peripheral blood. Receptor source: a human donor in a cohort sampled during active COVID-19.

V and J are TRBV15 and TRBJ2-1; 9 bases map to TRBD1. Per germline, CDR1 LNHNV and CDR2 YYDKDF (reference sequence). J gave up 4 bases and V 3 bases, and 4 bases lay outside the gene matches. The length of the CDR3 is 15 residues. The CDR3 nucleotides are TGTGCCACCAGCAGGGGGACAGGGCCTTACAATGAGCAGTTCTTC. This translates into CATSRGTGPYNEQFF.

This clone was seen only once. The chain uses TRBV28 and TRBJ2-7, with TRBD1 matching 9 bases. Trimming took 4 bases from V and 1 from J; bases not matched to a gene: 5. Germline V CDR1 and CDR2: MDHEN, SYDVKM. CDR3 size: 15 residues. Here the CDR3 DNA reads TGTGCCAGCAGTTCCCCGGGACAGGGTTCCTACGAGCAGTACTTC. This translates into CASSSPGQGSYEQYF.

The chain couples TRBV6-2 or TRBV6-3 to TRBJ2-1; tentatively, D is TRBD2 (6 bases). Trimming took 2 bases from V and 0 from J, leaving 11 bases between them. The CDR3 contains 16 residues. Germline CDR1 MNHEY, CDR2 SVGEGT. The CDR3 loop is CASSYPLASSYNEQFF. DNA of the CDR3: TGTGCCAGCAGTTACCCGCTAGCGAGCTCCTACAATGAGCAGTTCTTC.

This chain uses TRBV5-1 with TRBJ2-3, with 10 nucleotides matching TRBD2. This CDR3 contains 18 residues. Trimming took 4 bases from V and 3 from J; bases not matched to a gene: 14. Germline lookup yields CDR1 SGHRS and CDR2 YFSETQ. The CDR3 bases are TGCGCCAGCAGCCCCCCTGCTAGCGGGAGTGGGGGAACAGATACGCAGTATTTT. Protein sequence: CASSPPASGSGGTDTQYF.

The V and J genes are TRBV4-1 and TRBJ2-3, with 7 bases matching TRBD1. The germline CDR1 and CDR2 sequences are MGHRA and YSYEKL. This CDR3 has 17 amino acids. Germline trimming cut 2 bases from V and 0 bases from J; bases unmatched to any gene: 8. CDR3 nucleotide sequence: TGCGCCAGCAGCCAAATCGGGACAGCCTTTAGCACAGATACGCAGTATTTT. This translates into CASSQIGTAFSTDTQYF.

The chain is built from TRBV7-9 and TRBJ2-5; D is possibly TRBD2 (6 bases). Trimming removed 5 bases from V and 1 base from J, with 20 bases in between. This CDR3 has 17 residues. CDR1 is SEHNR, CDR2 FQNEAQ, per germline (reference sequence). CDR3 residues: CASSTRTPGRSQETQYF. CDR3 sequence (DNA): TGTGCCAGCAGCACCCGGACCCCTGGGAGGTCCCAAGAGACCCAGTACTTC. The whole variable domain, filled in from reference TRBV7-9 and TRBJ2-5, reads DTGVSQNPRHKITKRGQNVTFRCDPISEHNRLYWYRQTLGQGPEFLTYFQNEAQLEKSRLLSDRFSAERPKGSFSTLEIQRTEQGDSAMYLCASSTRTPGRSQETQYFGPGTRLLVL.

This clone appeared a few times. The chain employs TRBV9 and TRBJ2-5; 9 bases map to TRBD2. Germline CDR1 reads SGDLS; CDR2 reads YYNGEE. CDR3 length: 14 residues. Trimming took 4 bases from V and 5 from J; bases not matched to a gene: 6. CDR3 in DNA: TGTGCCAGCAGCATTAGCGGGAGTGGGGAGACCCAGTACTTC. Translated, it gives CASSISGSGETQYF.

This clone was observed a handful of times. V gene TRBV28 combines with J gene TRBJ2-7; D gene unclear. Germline V gives CDR1 MDHEN, CDR2 SYDVKM. Trimming removed 6 bases from V and 0 bases from J, with 12 bases in between. The CDR3 is made up of 14 amino acids. The CDR3 DNA is TGTGCCAGCAGGCCGTCTAGGAGCTCCTACGAGCAGTACTTC. As protein: CASRPSRSSYEQYF.

The chain couples TRBV19 to TRBJ1-2; TRBD1 is a possible D gene (6 bases). V dropped 6 bases and J dropped 6 bases, with 20 bases sitting between them. Looked up from germline, CDR1 is LNHDA and CDR2 is SQIVND (reference sequence). The CDR3 loop spans 15 amino acids. CDR3 amino acids: CASRDRLGSLNGYTF. As DNA, the CDR3 is TGTGCCAGTAGAGACAGGTTAGGATCCCTTAATGGCTACACCTTC.

The count of this clone is one. The chain employs TRBV5-1 and TRBJ2-4; 11 positions match TRBD1. The CDR3 extends over 14 amino acids. With 5 bases clipped from V and 5 bases from J, the junction kept 3 bases outside the gene matches. Germline lookup yields CDR1 SGHRS and CDR2 YFSETQ. CDR3 nucleotide sequence: TGCGCCAGCAGACGGACAGGGGGCGAAAACATTCAGTACTTC. Its translation: CASRRTGGENIQYF.

The chain has TRBV4-1 and TRBJ1-3; a weak D match, TRBD1 (5 bases). Germline loops: CDR1 MGHRA, CDR2 YSYEKL. This CDR3 is built from 15 residues. V was pared by 5 bases and J by 0 bases, with 11 bases between. As DNA, the CDR3 is TGCGCCAGCAGCTTTGACAGTAACTCTGGAAACACCATATATTTT. Protein sequence: CASSFDSNSGNTIYF.

The chain carries TRBV10-3 and TRBJ2-7, with D possibly TRBD1 on 5 matching bases. The CDR3 is 14 residues long. Trimming shortened V by 0 bases and J by 3 bases, and 9 bases separated the two germline ends. Germline CDR1 reads ENHRY; CDR2 reads SYGVKD. This CDR3 reads CAISESTVSYEQYF. The CDR3 DNA reads as TGTGCCATCAGTGAGTCGACAGTGAGCTACGAGCAGTACTTC.

The chain joins TRBV7-9 to TRBJ2-4; a weak D match, TRBD1 (6 bases). Germline CDR1 SEHNR, CDR2 FQNEAQ (reference sequence). Trimming took off 5 bases at V and 2 bases at J, with 13 bases between the two ends. There are 15 residues in the CDR3. In DNA form, the CDR3 reads TGTGCCAGCAGCAACCCAGGGGAGCCCAAAAACATTCAGTACTTC. Translated, it gives CASSNPGEPKNIQYF.

The chain is built from TRBV6-2 or TRBV6-3 and TRBJ2-5, with 9 bases fitting TRBD1. V gave up 5 bases and J gave up 5 bases; unmatched junction bases: 6. This CDR3 is 14 amino acids long. Per the germline V gene, CDR1 is MNHEY and CDR2 is SVGEGT. CDR3 DNA: TGTGCCAGCAGTCCGACAGGGGGTTGGGAGACCCAGTACTTC. Encoded protein: CASSPTGGWETQYF.

The table lists this clone with a count of one. The chain uses TRBV1 and TRBJ2-5; the tabulated D call, TRBD2, remains unverified against the DNA. TRBV1 is an annotated pseudogene. This CDR3 has 15 residues. The CDR3 reads CTSSQDSGARETQYF. The CDR3 nucleotides are TGCACCAGCAGCCAAGATAGCGGGGCTCGGGAGACCCAGTACTTC.

The gene calls are TRBV6-6 and TRBJ2-3; 11 nucleotides line up with TRBD2. Germline CDR1 is MNHNY and CDR2 is SVGAGI (reference sequence). This CDR3 region has 15 residues. Trimming at V came to 8 bases and at J to 6 bases, leaving 10 bases not matched to a gene. CDR3 loop: CASVGASGGRDTQYF. CDR3 bases: TGTGCCAGCGTGGGGGCTAGCGGGGGGAGGGATACGCAGTATTTT.

The CDR3 DNA is TGTGCCAGCAGCAAAACCGGGACAGGCTCCTACGAGCAGTACTTC. Protein product: CASSKTGTGSYEQYF. V and J are TRBV3-1 (or the pseudogene TRBV3-2) and TRBJ2-7, with 8 nucleotides matching TRBD1. J gave up 0 bases and V 5 bases, and 6 bases lay outside the gene matches. The CDR3 sequence is 15 residues long. Germline V CDR1 and CDR2: LGHDT, YNNKEL (reference sequence).

This clone was counted a few times. J is TRBJ1-2 and V is TRBV30; D remains unclear. The CDR3 spans 12 residues. V lost 8 bases and J lost 7, with 17 bases in between. Looked up from germline, CDR1 is GTSNPN and CDR2 is SVGIG (reference sequence). CDR3 nucleotides: TGTGCCCGAACGGCGGGTATAGGTGGCTACACCTTC. The encoded protein is CARTAGIGGYTF.

The rearrangement uses TRBV11-2 and TRBJ2-7, with 7 positions matching TRBD2. Germline CDR1 is SGHAT and CDR2 is FQNNGV. V gave up 8 bases and J gave up 0 bases; unmatched junction bases: 1. CDR3 size: 12 residues. The CDR3 DNA reads as TGTGCCAGCGGCGGGGGCTCCTACGAGCAGTACTTC. It yields the protein CASGGGSYEQYF.

CDR3 region: CASSYSIRTGYNEQFF. The CDR3 DNA reads TGTGCCAGCAGTTACTCGATACGTACGGGATACAATGAGCAGTTCTTC. V gene TRBV6-2 or TRBV6-3 combines with J gene TRBJ2-1; a weak D match, TRBD2 (5 bases). V lost 0 bases, J lost 4 bases, and 13 bases lay in between. CDR1 MNHEY and CDR2 SVGEGT come from the germline V gene. CDR3 length equals 16 residues.

The rearrangement joins TRBV18 to TRBJ1-1, with D maybe TRBD1 (6 bases). This CDR3 has 14 amino acids. The V and J ends lost 7 bases and 4 bases respectively, with 16 bases between them. Germline-derived CDR1 and CDR2 are KGHSH and LQKENI. The CDR3 coding sequence is TGTGCCAGCTTACCCACAGGGATGGGCACTGAAGCTTTCTTT. This encodes CASLPTGMGTEAFF.

V and J are TRBV6-5 and TRBJ1-2; TRBD1 agrees at 7 bases. Germline values: CDR1 MNHEY, CDR2 SVGAGI. This CDR3 spans 13 amino acids. V was clipped by 2 bases and J by 8 bases; unmatched bases: 5. CDR3 amino acids: CASSYGQGVGYTF. For the CDR3, the DNA is TGTGCCAGCAGTTACGGGCAGGGGGTAGGCTACACCTTC.

This clone was seen repeatedly, ten times or more. The chain carries TRBV11-2 and TRBJ2-1, with D unresolved. This CDR3 comprises 15 residues. In germline, CDR1 is SGHAT, CDR2 FQNNGV. Deletions cut 3 bases from V and 4 bases from J, with 13 bases between. CDR3 amino acids: CASSFEVQSYNEQFF. CDR3 bases: TGTGCCAGCAGCTTTGAGGTCCAGAGTTACAATGAGCAGTTCTTC.

The V call is TRBV6-5, the J call TRBJ2-7; no clear D gene. V dropped 6 bases and J dropped 2 bases, with 8 bases sitting between them. This CDR3 spans 12 amino acids. Germline V gene sequence: CDR1 MNHEY, CDR2 SVGAGI. The CDR3 spells CASRRQPYEQYF. Here the CDR3 DNA reads TGTGCCAGCAGGAGGCAGCCCTACGAGCAGTACTTC.

The V and J genes are TRBV6-2 or TRBV6-3 and TRBJ2-3; D might be TRBD2 (6 bases). The CDR3 has 15 amino acids. Between the trimmed V and J ends, which lost 6 bases and 3 bases, there was a span of 16 bases. Germline-derived CDR1 and CDR2 are MNHEY and SVGEGT. CDR3 coding DNA: TGTGCCAGCAGCTCTGGAGGAGGGGTGACAGATACGCAGTATTTT. The encoded protein is CASSSGGGVTDTQYF.